This T cell receptor (beta chain) is from a study of blood T cell repertoires in COVID-19. Study context: The United States, Italy and Spain were the sources of the acute and convalescent COVID-19 samples. PBMCs, B-cell-depleted T cells, or T cells were the source of the cDNA or gDNA that made up the material.

Some clones are missing from TCRdb's copy, which holds only in-frame ones; the method was immunoSEQ multiplex PCR. Among under 200,000 clones, 65% to 85% were seen once, and the ten largest hold about 5.7%. Germline CDR1 SNHLY, CDR2 FYNNEI. V was clipped by 2 bases and J by 4 bases; unmatched bases: 12. The CDR3 has 17 residues. Enrolled through a virtual design, the participants were between roughly 18 and 100 years of age and came from under 25 US areas. Assignment of participants to cohorts was predicated upon participant-reported clinical history. Sequenced: PBMCs or T cells enriched from blood (not recorded which). The chain uses TRBV2 and TRBJ2-7, with TRBD2 matching 9 bases. The receptor's source is a woman aged 40-49 years with acute COVID-19. The CDR3 spells CASSEWGSSGGRYEQYF. The DNA of the CDR3 is TGTGCCAGCAGTGAATGGGGAAGTAGCGGGGGTCGGTACGAGCAGTACTTC.